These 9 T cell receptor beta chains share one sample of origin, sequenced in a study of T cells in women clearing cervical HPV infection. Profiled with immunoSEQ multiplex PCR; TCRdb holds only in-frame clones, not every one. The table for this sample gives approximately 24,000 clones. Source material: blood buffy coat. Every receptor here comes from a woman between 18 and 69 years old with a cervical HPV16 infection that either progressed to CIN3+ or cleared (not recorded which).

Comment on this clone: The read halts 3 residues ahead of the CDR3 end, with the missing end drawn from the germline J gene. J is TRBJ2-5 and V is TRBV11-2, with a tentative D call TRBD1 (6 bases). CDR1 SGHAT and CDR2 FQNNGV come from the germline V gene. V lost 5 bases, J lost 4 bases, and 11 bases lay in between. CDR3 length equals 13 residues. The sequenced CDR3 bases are TGTGCCAGCAGCCCAGGGGCGGGAGAGACC. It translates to CASSPGAGET. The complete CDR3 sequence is CASSPGAGETQYF. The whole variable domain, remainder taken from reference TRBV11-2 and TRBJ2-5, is EAGVAQSPRYKIIEKRQSVAFWCNPISGHATLYWYQQILGQGPKLLIQFQNNGVVDDSQLPKDRFSAERLKGVDSTLKIQPAKLEDSAVYLCASSPGAGETQYFGPGTRLLVL.

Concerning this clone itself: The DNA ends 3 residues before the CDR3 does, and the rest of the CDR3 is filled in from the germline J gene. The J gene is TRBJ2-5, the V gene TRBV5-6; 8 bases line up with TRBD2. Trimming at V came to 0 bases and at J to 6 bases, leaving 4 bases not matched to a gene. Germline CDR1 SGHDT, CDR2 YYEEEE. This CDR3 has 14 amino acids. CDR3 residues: CASSLGSGVKTQYF. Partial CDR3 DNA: TGTGCCAGCAGCTTGGGTAGCGGGGTGAAGACC.

The CDR3 loop reads CASSLTVSYEQYF. The covered CDR3 bases are TGTGCCAGCAGTTTAACGGTTTCCTACGAG. The gene calls are TRBV28 and TRBJ2-7; D remains ambiguous. The read ends 3 residues shy of where the CDR3 ends; the end is completed using the germline J gene. Germline loops: CDR1 MDHEN, CDR2 SYDVKM. The CDR3 consists of 13 residues. Trimming pared 2 bases from V and 1 base from J, leaving 6 bases between.

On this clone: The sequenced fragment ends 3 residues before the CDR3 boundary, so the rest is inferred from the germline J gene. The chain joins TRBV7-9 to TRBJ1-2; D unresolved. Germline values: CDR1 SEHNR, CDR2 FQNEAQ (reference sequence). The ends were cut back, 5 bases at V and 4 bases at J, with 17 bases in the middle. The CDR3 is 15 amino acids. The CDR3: CASSKDAQRFYGYTF. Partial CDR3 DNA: TGTGCCAGCAGCAAAGATGCCCAGCGCTTCTATGGC.

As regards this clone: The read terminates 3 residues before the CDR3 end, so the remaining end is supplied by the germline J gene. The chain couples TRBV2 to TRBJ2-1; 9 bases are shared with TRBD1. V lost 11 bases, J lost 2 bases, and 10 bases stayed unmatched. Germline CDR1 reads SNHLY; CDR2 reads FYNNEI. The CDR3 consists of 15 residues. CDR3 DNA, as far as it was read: TGTGCCGGACTTCCGGACAGGGGCACCTACAATGAG. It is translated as CAGLPDRGTYNE. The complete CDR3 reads CAGLPDRGTYNEQFF.

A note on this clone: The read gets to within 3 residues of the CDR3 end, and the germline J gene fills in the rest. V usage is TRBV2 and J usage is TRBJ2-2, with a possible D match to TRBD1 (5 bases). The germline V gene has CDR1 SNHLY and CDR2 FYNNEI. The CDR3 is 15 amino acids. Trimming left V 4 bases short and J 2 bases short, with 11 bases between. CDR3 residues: CASSVRQPNTGELFF. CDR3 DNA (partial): TGTGCCAGCAGTGTCAGACAGCCTAACACCGGGGAG.

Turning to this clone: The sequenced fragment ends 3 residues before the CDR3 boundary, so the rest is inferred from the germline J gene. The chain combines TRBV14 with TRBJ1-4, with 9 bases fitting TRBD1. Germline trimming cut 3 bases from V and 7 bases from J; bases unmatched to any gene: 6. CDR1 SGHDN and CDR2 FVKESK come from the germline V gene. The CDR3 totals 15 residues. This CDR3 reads CASSQMGQGSEKLFF. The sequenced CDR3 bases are TGTGCCAGCAGCCAGATGGGACAGGGAAGTGAAAAA.

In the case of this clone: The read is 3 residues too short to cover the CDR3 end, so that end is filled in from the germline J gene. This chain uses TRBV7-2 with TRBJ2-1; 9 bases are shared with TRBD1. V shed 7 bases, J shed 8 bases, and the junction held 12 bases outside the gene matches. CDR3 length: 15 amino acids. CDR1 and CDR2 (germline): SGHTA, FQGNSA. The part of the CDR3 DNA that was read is TGTGCCAGCACCCCCCCCGGACAGGGGTTCCATGAG. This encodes CASTPPGQGFHE. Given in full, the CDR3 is CASTPPGQGFHEQFF. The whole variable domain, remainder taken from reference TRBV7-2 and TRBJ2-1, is GAGVSQSPSNKVTEKGKDVELRCDPISGHTALYWYRQSLGQGLEFLIYFQGNSAPDKSGLPSDRFSAERTGGSVSTLTIQRTQQEDSAVYLCASTPPGQGFHEQFFGPGTRLTVL.

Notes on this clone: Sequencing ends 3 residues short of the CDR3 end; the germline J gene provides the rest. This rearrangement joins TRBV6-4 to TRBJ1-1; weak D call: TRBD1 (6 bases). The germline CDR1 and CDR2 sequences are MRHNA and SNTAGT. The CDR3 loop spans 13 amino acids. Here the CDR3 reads CASSANRDGGAFF. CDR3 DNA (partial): TGTGCCAGCAGTGCAAACAGGGACGGAGGA.